This TCR beta chain was sequenced in a study of blood T cell repertoires in COVID-19. Study context: Sources were T cells, B-cell-depleted T cells, or PBMCs; the material itself was cDNA or gDNA.

Assay: immunoSEQ multiplex PCR; the TCRdb copy retains only in-frame clones and omits some. The sample has under 350,000 clones; 65% to 90% are singletons. This CDR3 spans 12 amino acids. The trim removed 6 bases at V and 8 bases at J, leaving 7 bases unmatched. From germline, CDR1 is MDHEN and CDR2 SYDVKM. The V call is TRBV28, the J call TRBJ2-7, with 7 bases that match TRBD2. The source of this sequence is a middle-aged woman with acute COVID-19. The specimen sequenced was PBMCs or T cells enriched from blood (not recorded which). The CDR3 is CASRGLGRQQYF. In nucleotides, the CDR3 is TGTGCCAGCAGAGGACTAGGACGACAGCAGTACTTC. Variable domain in full (rest from reference TRBV28 and TRBJ2-7): DVKVTQSSRYLVKRTGEKVFLECVQDMDHENMFWYRQDPGLGLRLIYFSYDVKMKEKGDIPEGYSVSREKKERFSLILESASTNQTSMYLCASRGLGRQQYFGPGTRLTVT.